This T cell receptor beta chain stems from a study of PD-1 blockade in classical Hodgkin lymphoma. Some clones are missing from TCRdb's copy, which holds only in-frame ones; the method was immunoSEQ multiplex PCR. The data contain about 32,000 clones, about 81% of them seen just once; the ten biggest clones take up roughly 17%. Notes on this clone: What it recognizes is unknown.

Findings and caveats of the study: Exclusion was applied to patients who started nivolumab under 1 year after ASCT. It was CD4+ TCR diversity, not CD8+, that rose significantly by C4D1. Partial responders and progressors had significantly lower baseline TCR diversity.

The time point denotes: cycle 4 day 1 (C4D1), after five to seven weeks of nivolumab. Relapse after autologous stem cell transplantation occurred in every patient, and brentuximab vedotin exposure varied. Sequenced material: peripheral blood mononuclear cells (PBMCs), taken before the fourth cycle of nivolumab. The receptor was isolated from a human donor with classical Hodgkin lymphoma.

CDR3 loop: CASRPGPDVEKLFF. CDR3 DNA sequence: TGTGCCAGTAGGCCGGGCCCCGACGTAGAAAAACTGTTTTTT. The V call is TRBV19, the J call TRBJ1-4; no firm D call. This CDR3 is built from 14 residues. The V gene lost 6 bases and the J gene lost 8 bases, with 16 bases spanning the gap. From germline, CDR1 is LNHDA and CDR2 SQIVND (reference sequence).